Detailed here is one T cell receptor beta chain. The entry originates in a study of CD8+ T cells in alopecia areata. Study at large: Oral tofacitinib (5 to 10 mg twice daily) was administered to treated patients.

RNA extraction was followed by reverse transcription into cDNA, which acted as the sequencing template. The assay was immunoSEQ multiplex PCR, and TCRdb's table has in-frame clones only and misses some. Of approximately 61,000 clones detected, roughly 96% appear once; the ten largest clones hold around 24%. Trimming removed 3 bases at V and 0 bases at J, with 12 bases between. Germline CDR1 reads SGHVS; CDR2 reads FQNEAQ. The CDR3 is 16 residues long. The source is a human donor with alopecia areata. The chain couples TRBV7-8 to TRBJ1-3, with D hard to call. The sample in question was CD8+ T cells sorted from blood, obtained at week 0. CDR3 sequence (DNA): TGTGCCAGCAGCTTGCGATCGGGTGTCTCTGGAAACACCATATATTTT. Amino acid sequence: CASSLRSGVSGNTIYF. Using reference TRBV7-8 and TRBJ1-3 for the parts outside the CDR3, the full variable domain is GAGVSQSPRYKVAKRGQDVALRCDPISGHVSLFWYQQALGQGPEFLTYFQNEAQLDKSGLPSDRFFAERPEGSVSTLKIQRTQQEDSAVYLCASSLRSGVSGNTIYFGEGSWLTVV.